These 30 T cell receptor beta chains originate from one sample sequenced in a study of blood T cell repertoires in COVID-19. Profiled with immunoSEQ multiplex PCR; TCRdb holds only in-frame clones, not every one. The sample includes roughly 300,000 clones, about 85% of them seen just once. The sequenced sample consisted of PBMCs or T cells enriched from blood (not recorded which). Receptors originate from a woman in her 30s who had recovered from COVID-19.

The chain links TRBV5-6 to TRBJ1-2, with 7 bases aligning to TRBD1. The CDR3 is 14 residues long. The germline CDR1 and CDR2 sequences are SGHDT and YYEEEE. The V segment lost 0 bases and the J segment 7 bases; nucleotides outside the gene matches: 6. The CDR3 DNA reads TGTGCCAGCAGCTTGGTTCAGGGGGGCGGTGGCTACACCTTC. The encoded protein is CASSLVQGGGGYTF.

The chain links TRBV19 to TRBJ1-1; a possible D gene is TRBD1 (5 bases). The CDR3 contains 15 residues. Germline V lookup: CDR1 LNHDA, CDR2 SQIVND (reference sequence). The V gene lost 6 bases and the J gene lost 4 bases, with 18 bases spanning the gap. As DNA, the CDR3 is TGTGCCAGTAGATCAACGAGCAGGGTGTTCACTGAAGCTTTCTTT. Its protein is CASRSTSRVFTEAFF.

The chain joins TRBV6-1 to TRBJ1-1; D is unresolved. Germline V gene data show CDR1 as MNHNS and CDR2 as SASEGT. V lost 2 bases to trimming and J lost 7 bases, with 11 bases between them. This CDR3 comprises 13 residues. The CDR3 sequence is CASSESLLGEAFF. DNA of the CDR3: TGTGCCAGCAGTGAATCCCTCCTCGGTGAAGCTTTCTTT.

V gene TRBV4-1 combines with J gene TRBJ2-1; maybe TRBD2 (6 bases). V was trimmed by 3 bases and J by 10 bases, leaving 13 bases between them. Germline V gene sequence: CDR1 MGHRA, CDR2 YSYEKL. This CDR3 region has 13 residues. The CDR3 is CASSQIAGREQFF. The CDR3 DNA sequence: TGCGCCAGCAGCCAGATTGCAGGGAGGGAGCAGTTCTTC.

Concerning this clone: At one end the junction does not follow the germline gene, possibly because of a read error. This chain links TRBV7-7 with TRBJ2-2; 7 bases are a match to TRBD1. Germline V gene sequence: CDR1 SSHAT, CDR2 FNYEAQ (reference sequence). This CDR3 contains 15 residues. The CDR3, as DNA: TGTGCTAGCAGCCCTGGGACAGCGAACACCGGGGAGCTGTTTTTT. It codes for CASSPGTANTGELFF.

For the CDR3, the DNA is TGTGCCAGCAGCTTGCGTAGGGGCGAAGCTTTCTTT. This encodes CASSLRRGEAFF. This rearrangement joins TRBV5-6 to TRBJ1-1; TRBD1 might be the D (5 bases). Trimming took off 1 base at V and 8 bases at J, with 9 bases between the two ends. There are 12 residues in the CDR3. Germline V gene lookup returns CDR1 SGHDT and CDR2 YYEEEE.

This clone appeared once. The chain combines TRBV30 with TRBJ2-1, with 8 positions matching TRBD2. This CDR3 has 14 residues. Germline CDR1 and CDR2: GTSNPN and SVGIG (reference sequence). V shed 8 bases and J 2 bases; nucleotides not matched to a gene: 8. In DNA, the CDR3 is TGTGCCGCCACCCCACTAGCGGCCTACAATGAGCAGTTCTTC. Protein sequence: CAATPLAAYNEQFF.

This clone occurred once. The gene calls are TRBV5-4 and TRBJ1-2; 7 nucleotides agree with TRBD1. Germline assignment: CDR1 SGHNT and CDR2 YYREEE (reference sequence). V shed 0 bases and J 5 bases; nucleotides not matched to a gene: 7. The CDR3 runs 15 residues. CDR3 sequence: CASSLERRGDYGYTF. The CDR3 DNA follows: TGTGCCAGCAGCTTGGAGCGCAGGGGGGATTATGGCTACACCTTC.

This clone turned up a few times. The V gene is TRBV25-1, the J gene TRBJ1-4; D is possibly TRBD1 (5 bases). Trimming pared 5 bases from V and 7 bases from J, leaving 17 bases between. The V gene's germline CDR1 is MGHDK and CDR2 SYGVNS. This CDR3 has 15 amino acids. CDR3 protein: CASSSWGGEFEKLFF. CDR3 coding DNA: TGTGCCAGCAGTTCATGGGGGGGGGAGTTTGAAAAACTGTTTTTT.

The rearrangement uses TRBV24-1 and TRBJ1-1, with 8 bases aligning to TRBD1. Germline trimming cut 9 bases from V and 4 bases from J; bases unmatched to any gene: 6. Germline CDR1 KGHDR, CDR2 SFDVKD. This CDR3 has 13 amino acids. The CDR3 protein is CATQITGGTEAFF. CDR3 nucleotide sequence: TGTGCCACCCAGATTACAGGGGGCACTGAAGCTTTCTTT.

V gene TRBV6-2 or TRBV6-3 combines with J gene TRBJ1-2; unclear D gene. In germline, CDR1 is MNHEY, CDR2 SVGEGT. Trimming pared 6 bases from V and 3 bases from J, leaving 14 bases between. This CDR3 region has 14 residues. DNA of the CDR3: TGTGCCAGCAGCCTAGGAGGGAGCTACTATGGCTACACCTTC. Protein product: CASSLGGSYYGYTF.

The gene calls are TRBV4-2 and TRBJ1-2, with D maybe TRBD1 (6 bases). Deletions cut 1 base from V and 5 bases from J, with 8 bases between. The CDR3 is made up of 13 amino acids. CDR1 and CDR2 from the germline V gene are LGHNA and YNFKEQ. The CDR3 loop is CASSQGQEYGYTF. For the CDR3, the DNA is TGTGCCAGCAGCCAAGGACAGGAGTATGGCTACACCTTC.

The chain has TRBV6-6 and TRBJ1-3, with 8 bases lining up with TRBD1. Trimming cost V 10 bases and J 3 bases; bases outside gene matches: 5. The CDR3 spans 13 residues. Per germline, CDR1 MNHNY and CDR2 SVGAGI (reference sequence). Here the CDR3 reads CAIGQGLGNTIYF. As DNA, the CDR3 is TGTGCCATCGGACAGGGCCTTGGAAACACCATATATTTT.

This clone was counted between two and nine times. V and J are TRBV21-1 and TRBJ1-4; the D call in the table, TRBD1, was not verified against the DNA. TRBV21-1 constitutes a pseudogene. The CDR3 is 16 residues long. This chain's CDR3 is CASSKVSGDRSGKLFF. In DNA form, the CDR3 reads TGTGCCAGCAGCAAAGTGAGTGGGGACAGGTCGGGTAAACTGTTTTTT.

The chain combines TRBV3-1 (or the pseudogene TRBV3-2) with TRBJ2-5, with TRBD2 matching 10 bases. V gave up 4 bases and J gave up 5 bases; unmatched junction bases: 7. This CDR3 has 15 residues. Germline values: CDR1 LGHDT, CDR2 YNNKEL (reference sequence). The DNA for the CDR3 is TGTGCCAGCAGCCGAGCGGGGGGGCCATCGGAGACCCAGTACTTC. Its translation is CASSRAGGPSETQYF.

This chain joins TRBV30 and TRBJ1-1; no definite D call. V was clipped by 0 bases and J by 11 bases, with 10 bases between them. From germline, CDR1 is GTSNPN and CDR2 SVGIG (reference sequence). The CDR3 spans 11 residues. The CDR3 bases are TGTGCCTGGAGTGTTTTCCGTAGCGCTTTCTTT. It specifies CAWSVFRSAFF. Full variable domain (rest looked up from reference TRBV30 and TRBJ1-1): SQTIHQWPATLVQPVGSPLSLECTVEGTSNPNLYWYRQAAGRGLQLLFYSVGIGQISSEVPQNLSASRPQDRQFILSSKKLLLSDSGFYLCAWSVFRSAFFGQGTRLTVV.

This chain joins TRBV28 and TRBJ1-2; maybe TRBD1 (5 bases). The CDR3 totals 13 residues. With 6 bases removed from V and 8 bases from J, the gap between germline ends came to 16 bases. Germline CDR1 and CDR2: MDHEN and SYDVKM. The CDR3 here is CASSTSLQEGYTF. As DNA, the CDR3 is TGTGCCAGCAGCACGTCCTTACAGGAGGGCTACACCTTC.

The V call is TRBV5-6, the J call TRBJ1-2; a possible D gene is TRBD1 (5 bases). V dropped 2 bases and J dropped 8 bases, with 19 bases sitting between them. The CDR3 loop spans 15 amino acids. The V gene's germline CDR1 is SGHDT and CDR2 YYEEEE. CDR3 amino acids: CASSLGIRAQVGYTF. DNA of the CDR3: TGTGCCAGCAGCTTAGGTATCAGGGCCCAGGTAGGCTACACCTTC.

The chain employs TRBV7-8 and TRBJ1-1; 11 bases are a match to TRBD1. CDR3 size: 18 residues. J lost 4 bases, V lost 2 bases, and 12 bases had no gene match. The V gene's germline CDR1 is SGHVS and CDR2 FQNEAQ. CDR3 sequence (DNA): TGTGCCAGCAGCTTAACTTTAAGGACAGGGGGCTTTATCACTGAAGCTTTCTTT. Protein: CASSLTLRTGGFITEAFF.

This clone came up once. Written as DNA, the CDR3 is TGTGCCAGCAGCGGGGGCTCTGGGGCGACCTACGAGCAGTACTTC. Its protein is CASSGGSGATYEQYF. The V and J genes are TRBV9 and TRBJ2-7; TRBD1 is a possible D gene (5 bases). CDR3 length: 15 residues. In germline, CDR1 is SGDLS, CDR2 YYNGEE. V was pared by 3 bases and J by 2 bases, with 15 bases between.

The CDR3 region has the DNA TGTGCCAGCGCCCTCGGGGGTGACCAGCCCCAGCATTTT. Encoded protein: CASALGGDQPQHF. The genes are TRBV6-5 and TRBJ1-5; possibly TRBD1 for D (5 bases). The CDR3 is 13 residues long. CDR1 MNHEY and CDR2 SVGAGI come from the germline V gene. Trimming took 8 bases from V and 7 from J, leaving 15 bases between them.

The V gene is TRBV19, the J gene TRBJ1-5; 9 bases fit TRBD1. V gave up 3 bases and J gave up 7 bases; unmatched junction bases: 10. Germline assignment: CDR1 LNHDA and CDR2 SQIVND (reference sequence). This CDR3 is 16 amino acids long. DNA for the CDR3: TGTGCCAGTAGTATCGGGGGACAGGGAGGCGGGCAGCCCCAGCATTTT. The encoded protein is CASSIGGQGGGQPQHF.

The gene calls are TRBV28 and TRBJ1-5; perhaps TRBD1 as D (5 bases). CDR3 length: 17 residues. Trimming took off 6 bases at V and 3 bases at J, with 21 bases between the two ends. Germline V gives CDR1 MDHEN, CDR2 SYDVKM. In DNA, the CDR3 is TGTGCCAGCAGCACCCCGATGCGGGGCCCCCCCAATCAGCCCCAGCATTTT. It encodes CASSTPMRGPPNQPQHF.

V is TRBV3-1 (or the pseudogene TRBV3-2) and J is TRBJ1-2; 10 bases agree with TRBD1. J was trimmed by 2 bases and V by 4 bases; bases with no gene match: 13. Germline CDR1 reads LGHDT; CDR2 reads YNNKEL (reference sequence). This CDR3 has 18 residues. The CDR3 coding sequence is TGTGCCAGCAGCCTCCTAGGGACAGGGGATCTTGCGAACTATGGCTACACCTTC. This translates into CASSLLGTGDLANYGYTF.

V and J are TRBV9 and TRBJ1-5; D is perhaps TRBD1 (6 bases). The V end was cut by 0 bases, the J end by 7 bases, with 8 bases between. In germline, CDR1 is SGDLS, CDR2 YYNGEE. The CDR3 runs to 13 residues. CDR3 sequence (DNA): TGTGCCAGCAGCGTAGCGGACAGACAGCCCCAGCATTTT. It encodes CASSVADRQPQHF.

CDR3 protein: CSARREGYTF. The DNA of the CDR3 is TGCAGTGCGCGGAGGGAGGGCTACACCTTC. The chain couples TRBV20-1 to TRBJ1-2; D not resolved. V lost 6 bases and J 8 bases, leaving 10 bases between the germline ends. The CDR3 has 10 residues. In germline, CDR1 is DFQATT, CDR2 SNEGSKA (reference sequence).

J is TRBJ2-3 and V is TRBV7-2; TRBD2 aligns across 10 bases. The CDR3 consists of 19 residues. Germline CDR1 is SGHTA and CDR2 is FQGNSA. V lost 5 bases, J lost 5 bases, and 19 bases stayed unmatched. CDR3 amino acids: CASSPFSGGAAMSIDTQYF. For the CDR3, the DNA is TGTGCCAGCAGCCCCTTCAGCGGGGGGGCCGCGATGTCTATAGATACGCAGTATTTT. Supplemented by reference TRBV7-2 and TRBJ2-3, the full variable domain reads GAGVSQSPSNKVTEKGKDVELRCDPISGHTALYWYRQSLGQGLEFLIYFQGNSAPDKSGLPSDRFSAERTGGSVSTLTIQRTQQEDSAVYLCASSPFSGGAAMSIDTQYFGPGTRLTVL.

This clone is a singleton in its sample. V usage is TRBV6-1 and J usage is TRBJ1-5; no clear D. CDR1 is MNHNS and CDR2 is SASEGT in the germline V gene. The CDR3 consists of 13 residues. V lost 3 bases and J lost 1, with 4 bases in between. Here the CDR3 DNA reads TGTGCCAGCAGTGATACAAGCAATCAGCCCCAGCATTTT. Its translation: CASSDTSNQPQHF.

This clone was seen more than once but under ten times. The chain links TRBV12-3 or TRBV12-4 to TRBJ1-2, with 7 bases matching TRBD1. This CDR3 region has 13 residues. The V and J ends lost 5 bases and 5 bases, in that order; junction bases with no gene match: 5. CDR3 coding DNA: TGTGCCAGCAGTGCAGGGACAGCATATGGCTACACCTTC. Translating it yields CASSAGTAYGYTF.

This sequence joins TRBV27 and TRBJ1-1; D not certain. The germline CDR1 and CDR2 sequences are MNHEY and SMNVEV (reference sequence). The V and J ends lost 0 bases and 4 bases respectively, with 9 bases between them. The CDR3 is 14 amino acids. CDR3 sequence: CASSLSSYSTEAFF. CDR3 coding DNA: TGTGCCAGCAGTTTATCCAGTTACAGCACTGAAGCTTTCTTT.